The 5 T cell receptor beta chains presented below share a single source sample, sequenced in a study of cytomegalovirus exposure and HLA in healthy donors. Vbeta (60) and Jbeta (13) primers were used in the PCR. Here immunoSEQ multiplex PCR was the method, and the copy in TCRdb shows in-frame clones only, minus some. The data show about 150,000 clones, less than 10% seen once. Sequencing was done on a sample of PBMCs. Every receptor here comes from a male donor in good health and CMV-seronegative.

J is TRBJ2-5 and V is TRBV19; weak D call: TRBD2 (6 bases). The CDR3 runs to 14 residues. With 5 bases removed from V and 5 bases from J, the gap between germline ends came to 15 bases. CDR1 and CDR2 (germline): LNHDA, SQIVND (reference sequence). CDR3: CASSSRTKSETQYF. As DNA, the CDR3 is TGTGCCAGTAGTTCTCGGACTAAGAGTGAGACCCAGTACTTC.

Details on this clone: At one boundary the junction diverges from the germline segment, which might be a read error. The chain combines TRBV7-2 with TRBJ2-1, with 8 bases that match TRBD2. This CDR3 is 15 amino acids long. In germline, CDR1 is SGHTA, CDR2 FQGNSA. The CDR3 protein is CASSIAGTGYNEQFF. DNA of the CDR3: TGTGCCAGCAGCATAGCGGGAACGGGATACAATGAGCAGTTCTTC. The variable domain in full, with the rest retrieved from reference TRBV7-2 and TRBJ2-1, is GAGVSQSPSNKVTEKGKDVELRCDPISGHTALYWYRQSLGQGLEFLIYFQGNSAPDKSGLPSDRFSAERTGGSVSTLTIQRTQQEDSAVYLCASSIAGTGYNEQFFGPGTRLTVL.

This clone occurred a few times. The chain couples TRBV10-3 to TRBJ2-5; 9 positions agree with TRBD1. The CDR3 is 13 residues long. Germline V CDR1 and CDR2: ENHRY, SYGVKD. Trimming removed 4 bases from V and 5 bases from J; junction bases left unmatched: 2. CDR3 DNA sequence: TGTGCCATCAGTGGGACAGGGGTCGAGACCCAGTACTTC. Its protein product is CAISGTGVETQYF.

V is TRBV28 and J is TRBJ2-4, with D possibly being TRBD1 (6 bases). The CDR3 loop spans 15 amino acids. The germline V and J ends were trimmed by 5 bases and 0 bases, with 11 bases remaining between them. Germline V gene sequence: CDR1 MDHEN, CDR2 SYDVKM. The CDR3 spells CASSRTAIAKNIQYF. The DNA of the CDR3 is TGTGCCAGCAGTAGGACAGCTATAGCCAAAAACATTCAGTACTTC.

The V gene is TRBV7-3, the J gene TRBJ2-5; weak D call: TRBD2 (5 bases). Per germline, CDR1 SGHTA and CDR2 FQGTGA. The CDR3 contains 14 residues. V lost 4 bases and J lost 1, with 10 bases in between. The CDR3 loop is CASSSRGPQETQYF. Written as DNA, the CDR3 is TGTGCCAGCAGCTCTAGAGGGCCCCAAGAGACCCAGTACTTC.